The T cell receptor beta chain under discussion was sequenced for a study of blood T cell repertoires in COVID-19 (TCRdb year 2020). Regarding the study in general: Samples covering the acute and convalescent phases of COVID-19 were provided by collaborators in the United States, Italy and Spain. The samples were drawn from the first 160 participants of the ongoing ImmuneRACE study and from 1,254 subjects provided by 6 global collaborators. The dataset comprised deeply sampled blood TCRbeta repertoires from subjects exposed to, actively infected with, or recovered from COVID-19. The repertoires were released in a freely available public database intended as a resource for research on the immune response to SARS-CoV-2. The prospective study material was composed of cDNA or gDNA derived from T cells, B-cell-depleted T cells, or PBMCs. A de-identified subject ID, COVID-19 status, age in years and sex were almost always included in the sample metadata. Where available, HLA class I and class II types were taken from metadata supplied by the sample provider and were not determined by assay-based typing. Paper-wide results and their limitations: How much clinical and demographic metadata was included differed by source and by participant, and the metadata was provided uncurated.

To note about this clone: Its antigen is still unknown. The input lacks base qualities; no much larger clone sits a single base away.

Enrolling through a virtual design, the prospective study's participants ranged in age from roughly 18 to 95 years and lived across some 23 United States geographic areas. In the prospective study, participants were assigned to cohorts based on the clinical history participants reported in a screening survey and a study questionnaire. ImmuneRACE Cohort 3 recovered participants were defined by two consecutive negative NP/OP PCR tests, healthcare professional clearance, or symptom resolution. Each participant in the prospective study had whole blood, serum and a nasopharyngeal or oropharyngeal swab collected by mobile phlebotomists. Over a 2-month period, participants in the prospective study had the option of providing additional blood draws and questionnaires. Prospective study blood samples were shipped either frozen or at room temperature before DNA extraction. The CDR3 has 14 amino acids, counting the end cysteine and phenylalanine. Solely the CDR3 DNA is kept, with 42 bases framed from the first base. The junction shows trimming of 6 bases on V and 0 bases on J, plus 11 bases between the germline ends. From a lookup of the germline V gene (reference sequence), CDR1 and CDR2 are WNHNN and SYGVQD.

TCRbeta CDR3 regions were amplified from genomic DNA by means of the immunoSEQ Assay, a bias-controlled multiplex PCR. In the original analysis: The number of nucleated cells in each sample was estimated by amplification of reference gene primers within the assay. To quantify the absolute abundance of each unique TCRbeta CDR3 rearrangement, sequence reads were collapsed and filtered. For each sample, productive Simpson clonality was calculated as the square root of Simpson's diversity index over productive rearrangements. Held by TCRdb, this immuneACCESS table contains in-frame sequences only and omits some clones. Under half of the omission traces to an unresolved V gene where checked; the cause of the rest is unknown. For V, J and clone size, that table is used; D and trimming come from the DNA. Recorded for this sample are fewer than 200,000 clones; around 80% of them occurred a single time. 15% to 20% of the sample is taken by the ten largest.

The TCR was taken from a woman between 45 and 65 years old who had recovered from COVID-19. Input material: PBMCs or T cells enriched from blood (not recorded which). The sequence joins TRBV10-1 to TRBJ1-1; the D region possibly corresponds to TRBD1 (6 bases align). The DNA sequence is TGCGCCAGCAGGGCAGGGGATATGAACACTGAAGCTTTCTTT. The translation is CASRAGDMNTEAFF.